This T cell receptor (beta chain) appears in the sequencing data of a study of shared clonotypes between healthy human individuals. Study overall: Each donor contributed plates that comprised three CD4 naive, three CD4 memory, two CD8 naive and one CD8 memory.

The trim removed 6 bases at V and 9 bases at J, leaving 11 bases unmatched. Germline V gene data show CDR1 as WNHNN and CDR2 as SYGVQD (reference sequence). This CDR3 has 14 amino acids. Of note for this clone: Its antigen remains unidentified.

Study-wide results and limits: Sequencing depth was a factor that was expected to affect clonotype sharing among donors. Memory subsets generally showed lower estimated richness than naive subsets.

The deep-level immunoSEQ assay was used. Profiled with immunoSEQ multiplex PCR; TCRdb holds only in-frame clones, not every one. Of over 1.5 million clones detected, 95% to 99% appear once; the ten largest clones hold roughly 0.45%. The genes are TRBV10-1 and TRBJ2-1; 7 nucleotides line up with TRBD1. This receptor was obtained from a man aged 25 to 40 in good health. The sample taken for sequencing was naive CD4+ T cells sorted from blood. Subset defined: CD45RA+ positively selected. CDR3 protein: CASSMTLTGSEQFF. The CDR3 nucleotides read TGCGCCAGCAGCATGACACTGACAGGGAGTGAGCAGTTCTTC.